This TCR beta chain comes out of a study of blood T cell repertoires in COVID-19 (dated by TCRdb to about 2020). Turning to the overall study: Samples from collaborators originated in the United States, Italy and Spain and spanned both the acute and convalescent phases of COVID-19. The dataset comprised deeply sampled blood TCRbeta repertoires from subjects exposed to, actively infected with, or recovered from COVID-19. The sample metadata nearly always contained a de-identified subject ID, COVID-19 status, age in years and sex. Where HLA class I and class II types were available, the types were taken from metadata supplied by the sample provider, not from assay-based typing. Samples were obtained from the ongoing ImmuneRACE study (first 160 participants) and from some 1,300 subjects provided by 6 global collaborators. A freely available public database, intended as a resource for researchers studying the immune response to SARS-CoV-2, is where the repertoires were released. The material from the prospective study consisted of cDNA or gDNA derived from T cells, B-cell-depleted T cells, or PBMCs.

From the cysteine through the phenylalanine, the CDR3 covers 14 amino acids. The DNA shown is the 42-base CDR3, in frame from base 1. CDR1 SGDLS and CDR2 YYNGEE are derived from the germline V gene. Relative to germline, V is missing 5 bases and J is missing 8 bases, with 9 bases of the junction outside any gene match. TCRbeta CDR3 regions were amplified from genomic DNA by means of the immunoSEQ Assay, a bias-controlled multiplex PCR. As for how the authors treated the data: Nucleated cell counts per sample were estimated from amplification of reference gene primers within the assay. Sequence reads were collapsed and filtered to measure the absolute abundance of every unique TCRbeta CDR3 rearrangement. For each sample, productive Simpson clonality was calculated as the square root of Simpson's diversity index over productive rearrangements. This immuneACCESS table, as held by TCRdb, lists in-frame sequences with V and J called but not all clones. Of the missing ones, under half trace to an unresolved V gene in checked studies; the others have no known cause. That table gives V, J and clone size, and the DNA gave D and trimming. The sample includes about 350,000 clones, with over 85% observed a single time. The ten largest make up 3.9% of the sample.

Overall results and qualifications from the work: How much clinical and demographic metadata was included differed by source and by participant, and the metadata was provided uncurated.

One collaborating source in Seattle enrolled patients during active infection and followed them longitudinally through the course of disease. The collaborating institutions used their own protocols to collect whole blood in K2EDTA tubes. Collaborator samples were shipped for TCRbeta analysis as frozen whole blood, isolated PBMCs, or DNA extracted from either sample type. In regard to this clone: It lacks a known antigen. No qualities accompany the bases; no much larger clone lies one base away.

The receptor's source is a woman aged 60-70 years with COVID-19, enrolled during active disease. The material sequenced was peripheral blood. Recombination joined TRBV9 with TRBJ1-4, with TRBD1 matching 7 junction bases. This receptor has the CDR3 CASSARQGAEKLFF. The DNA is TGTGCCAGCAGTGCCAGACAGGGCGCGGAAAAACTGTTTTTT.